The 4 T cell receptor beta chains below all came from one sample that was sequenced in a study of T cells in localized non-small cell lung cancer. The repertoire was sequenced with immunoSEQ multiplex PCR; TCRdb's copy has only in-frame clones and lacks some. The sample has tens of thousands of clones; approximately 90% are singletons. The starting material was PBMCs, obtained before any cancer treatment. These receptors all come from a man aged 40 to 69 with stage II lung adenocarcinoma.

This chain connects TRBV7-2 to TRBJ1-3; D possibly corresponds to TRBD1 (5 bases). The CDR3 runs 15 residues. Germline CDR1 is SGHTA and CDR2 is FQGNSA. Trimming stripped 3 bases from V and 2 bases from J, with 11 bases between. The DNA of the CDR3 is TGTGCCAGCAGCTTCCAGGGTATGACTGGAAACACCATATATTTT. This gives the protein CASSFQGMTGNTIYF.

The chain employs TRBV5-1 and TRBJ1-2, with D uncertain. There are 13 residues in the CDR3. Germline V gene lookup returns CDR1 SGHRS and CDR2 YFSETQ. V lost 5 bases to trimming and J lost 8 bases, with 16 bases between them. CDR3 residues: CASRPASAGGYTF. DNA for the CDR3: TGCGCCAGCAGGCCGGCGTCCGCGGGAGGCTACACCTTC.

The CDR3 reads CASRGRWVGTEAFF. CDR3 DNA sequence: TGTGCCAGCAGGGGTAGGTGGGTGGGCACTGAAGCTTTCTTT. The chain combines TRBV6-5 with TRBJ1-1; D is unclear. Germline CDR1 is MNHEY and CDR2 is SVGAGI. V lost 6 bases, J lost 4 bases, and 15 bases lay in between. The CDR3 contains 14 residues.

The V call is TRBV5-1, the J call TRBJ2-5, with D tentatively TRBD2 (6 bases). The CDR3 loop spans 16 amino acids. Trimming removed 1 base from V and 4 bases from J, with 17 bases in between. Looked up from germline, CDR1 is SGHRS and CDR2 is YFSETQ. CDR3 sequence: CASSLRLLGGRETQYF. CDR3 coding DNA: TGCGCCAGCAGCTTGCGTTTACTGGGGGGACGAGAGACCCAGTACTTC. Filled out from reference TRBV5-1 and TRBJ2-5, the complete variable domain reads KAGVTQTPRYLIKTRGQQVTLSCSPISGHRSVSWYQQTPGQGLQFLFEYFSETQRNKGNFPGRFSGRQFSNSRSEMNVSTLELGDSALYLCASSLRLLGGRETQYFGPGTRLLVL.